A selection of T cell receptor beta chains follows, all from one sample in a study of CD8+ T cells in alopecia areata. Assay used: immunoSEQ multiplex PCR; TCRdb lists only in-frame clones, some missing. The sample gives 150,000 or so clones, about 89% of which show up once; approximately 16% is in the top ten. The sequencing here drew on CD8+ T cells sorted from blood, taken at week 0. These receptors were taken from a human donor with alopecia areata. Both conserved end residues are part of each CDR3. The D gene is left open where the match is weak. Size is stated for part of the rows, as once, few or many counts, or as a class when the clone is expanded.

CDR3nt: TGTGCCAGCAGCTTATTTGACCCGAACCTCTATAATTCACCCCTCCACTTT
CDR3aa: CASSLFDPNLYNSPLHF
j_gene: TRBJ1-6
v_gene: TRBV7-9
d_gene: .
abundance: .

CDR3nt: TGTGCCAGCAGCGCAGGGTCCTCCTACGAGCAGTACTTC
CDR3aa: CASSAGSSYEQYF
j_gene: TRBJ2-7
v_gene: TRBV9
d_gene: .
abundance: .

CDR3nt: TGCAGCGTTTCCGGAAGCTCCTACAATGAGCAGTTCTTC
CDR3aa: CSVSGSSYNEQFF
j_gene: TRBJ2-1
v_gene: TRBV29-1
d_gene: .
abundance: .

CDR3nt: TGTGCCAGCAGCCCCAGCCTTCCGGGGGAGCAGTACTTC
CDR3aa: CASSPSLPGEQYF
j_gene: TRBJ2-7
v_gene: TRBV2
d_gene: .
abundance: .

CDR3nt: TGCGCCAGCAGCCAATTGGGAGACCGGGGGGGGAATGAGCAGTTCTTC
CDR3aa: CASSQLGDRGGNEQFF
j_gene: TRBJ2-1
v_gene: TRBV4-1
d_gene: TRBD2
abundance: many

CDR3nt: TGCAGCGTTCTATGGGACCGCCCTAGCAATCAGCCCCAGCATTTT
CDR3aa: CSVLWDRPSNQPQHF
j_gene: TRBJ1-5
v_gene: TRBV29-1
d_gene: .
abundance: .

CDR3nt: TGTGCCAGCAGCTCCGACAGGGAGCAGTACTTC
CDR3aa: CASSSDREQYF
j_gene: TRBJ2-7
v_gene: TRBV5-4
d_gene: .
abundance: .

CDR3nt: TGTGCCTGGAGTCCTGGGGACTATGAGCAGTTCTTC
CDR3aa: CAWSPGDYEQFF
j_gene: TRBJ2-1
v_gene: TRBV30
d_gene: .
abundance: .

CDR3nt: TGTGCCAGCAGTTACTCTGGACAGGGGAACGAGCAGTACTTC
CDR3aa: CASSYSGQGNEQYF
j_gene: TRBJ2-7
v_gene: TRBV6-5
d_gene: TRBD1
abundance: .

CDR3nt: TGCAGCGTTGTAGTTTTGAGCGATGCAGATACGCAGTATTTT
CDR3aa: CSVVVLSDADTQYF
j_gene: TRBJ2-3
v_gene: TRBV29-1
d_gene: .
abundance: .

CDR3nt: TGTGCCAGCACCGGGACTAGCTTGACCGGGGAGCTGTTTTTT
CDR3aa: CASTGTSLTGELFF
j_gene: TRBJ2-2
v_gene: TRBV4-2
d_gene: TRBD2
abundance: once

CDR3nt: TGTGCCAGCAGCTTTCTCCCGGGACAGGGCTCCTACGAGCAGTACTTC
CDR3aa: CASSFLPGQGSYEQYF
j_gene: TRBJ2-7
v_gene: TRBV7-9
d_gene: TRBD1
abundance: .

CDR3nt: TGCGCCAGCAGCTTGGTTCGGGGCCCTTCCTACGAGCAGTACTTC
CDR3aa: CASSLVRGPSYEQYF
j_gene: TRBJ2-7
v_gene: TRBV5-1
d_gene: .
abundance: .

CDR3nt: TGTGCCAGCAGCGCCTTACCGGGACAGGGCGACGAAAAACTGTTTTTT
CDR3aa: CASSALPGQGDEKLFF
j_gene: TRBJ1-4
v_gene: TRBV5-5
d_gene: TRBD1
abundance: .

CDR3nt: TGTGCCAGCAGTTCCGATGACAGGGGGGGCACAGATACGCAGTATTTT
CDR3aa: CASSSDDRGGTDTQYF
j_gene: TRBJ2-3
v_gene: TRBV6-5
d_gene: TRBD1
abundance: .

CDR3nt: TGTGCCAGTAGTATAGATGCCGATACAGAGGCTACCTCCTACGAGCAGTACTTC
CDR3aa: CASSIDADTEATSYEQYF
j_gene: TRBJ2-7
v_gene: TRBV19
d_gene: .
abundance: .

CDR3nt: TGTGCCAGCAGCCTCAGGGGAGGCAATCAGCCCCAGCATTTT
CDR3aa: CASSLRGGNQPQHF
j_gene: TRBJ1-5
v_gene: TRBV11-1
d_gene: .
abundance: .

CDR3nt: TGTGCCAGCAGCCCGGGACAGGGAGCAGATACGCAGTATTTT
CDR3aa: CASSPGQGADTQYF
j_gene: TRBJ2-3
v_gene: TRBV5-5
d_gene: TRBD1
abundance: .

CDR3nt: TGCGCCAGCAGCTTCGGACAGGGGGAAGATACGCAGTATTTT
CDR3aa: CASSFGQGEDTQYF
j_gene: TRBJ2-3
v_gene: TRBV5-1
d_gene: TRBD1
abundance: .

CDR3nt: TGTGCCGCCTTGGGACTAGAGCAAGAGACCCAGTACTTC
CDR3aa: CAALGLEQETQYF
j_gene: TRBJ2-5
v_gene: TRBV6-6
d_gene: TRBD2
abundance: once

CDR3nt: TGTTCGGGAAATCAAAATTACAATGAGCAGTTCTTC
CDR3aa: CSGNQNYNEQFF
j_gene: TRBJ2-1
v_gene: TRBV30
d_gene: .
abundance: .

CDR3nt: TGTGCCAGCAGCTTGGACTCGGCGAACACCATATATTTT
CDR3aa: CASSLDSANTIYF
j_gene: TRBJ1-3
v_gene: TRBV11-3
d_gene: .
abundance: once

CDR3nt: TGTGCCAGCAGCTGGACTAGCGGATATTACACAGATACGCAGTATTTT
CDR3aa: CASSWTSGYYTDTQYF
j_gene: TRBJ2-3
v_gene: TRBV11-1
d_gene: TRBD2
abundance: .

CDR3nt: TGTGCCAGCAGCCCCAGGACAGGGGGCTACGAGCAGTACTTC
CDR3aa: CASSPRTGGYEQYF
j_gene: TRBJ2-7
v_gene: TRBV9
d_gene: TRBD1
abundance: .

CDR3nt: TGTGCCAGTAGTGCCCGCCGGGACGGAGTAGCCAAAAACATTCAGTACTTC
CDR3aa: CASSARRDGVAKNIQYF
j_gene: TRBJ2-4
v_gene: TRBV19
d_gene: .
abundance: once

CDR3nt: TGTGCCAGCAGTTACTCGGCAGGGGAAGAGCAGTACTTC
CDR3aa: CASSYSAGEEQYF
j_gene: TRBJ2-7
v_gene: TRBV6-5
d_gene: .
abundance: .

CDR3nt: TGTGCCAGCAGCTTAGTAGGGGAGGGGATCACTGAAGCTTTCTTT
CDR3aa: CASSLVGEGITEAFF
j_gene: TRBJ1-1
v_gene: TRBV11-2
d_gene: .
abundance: .

CDR3nt: TGTGCCAGCAGCCACGGGACAGGACGCTATGGCTACACCTTC
CDR3aa: CASSHGTGRYGYTF
j_gene: TRBJ1-2
v_gene: TRBV7-9
d_gene: TRBD1
abundance: .

CDR3nt: TGTGCCACCTTAGCAGGGTATCGAGACAATGAGCAGTTCTTC
CDR3aa: CATLAGYRDNEQFF
j_gene: TRBJ2-1
v_gene: TRBV5-4
d_gene: .
abundance: .

CDR3nt: TGCAGCACCTCAAGAGCTTATGATGAACGAGCTAACTATGGCTACACCTTC
CDR3aa: CSTSRAYDERANYGYTF
j_gene: TRBJ1-2
v_gene: TRBV29-1
d_gene: .
abundance: once

CDR3nt: TGTGCCAGTAGTACCGGGGGGGACACTGAAGCTTTCTTT
CDR3aa: CASSTGGDTEAFF
j_gene: TRBJ1-1
v_gene: TRBV19
d_gene: .
abundance: .

CDR3nt: TGTGCCAGCAGCGTATACGGTCTAGGTCCCTACACCTTC
CDR3aa: CASSVYGLGPYTF
j_gene: TRBJ1-2
v_gene: TRBV9
d_gene: .
abundance: .

CDR3nt: TGTGCCAGCAGCCTTCAGGGTTTCGGCTACGAGCAGTACTTC
CDR3aa: CASSLQGFGYEQYF
j_gene: TRBJ2-7
v_gene: TRBV5-6
d_gene: .
abundance: .

CDR3nt: TGTGCCAGCAGTAAGACAGGGGAGGATACGCAGTATTTT
CDR3aa: CASSKTGEDTQYF
j_gene: TRBJ2-3
v_gene: TRBV27
d_gene: TRBD1
abundance: few

CDR3nt: TGTGCCAGCAGCTTATCTTTGGCGGACTATGGCTACACCTTC
CDR3aa: CASSLSLADYGYTF
j_gene: TRBJ1-2
v_gene: TRBV7-6
d_gene: .
abundance: .

CDR3nt: TGTGCCACCAGCAGAGCCGGGACAGGGGCGACAGATACGCAGTATTTT
CDR3aa: CATSRAGTGATDTQYF
j_gene: TRBJ2-3
v_gene: TRBV15
d_gene: TRBD1
abundance: .

CDR3nt: TGTGCCAGCAGCTCCGGGGGGGCTGTGGGGTATTTT
CDR3aa: CASSSGGAVGYF
j_gene: TRBJ2-3
v_gene: TRBV5-4
d_gene: TRBD2
abundance: .

CDR3nt: TGTGCCATCAGTCCTGACAGACCGGACGAGCAGTACTTC
CDR3aa: CAISPDRPDEQYF
j_gene: TRBJ2-7
v_gene: TRBV10-3
d_gene: .
abundance: .

CDR3nt: TGTGCCAGCAGCCCGACTAGCGGGACCTACAATGAGCAGTTCTTC
CDR3aa: CASSPTSGTYNEQFF
j_gene: TRBJ2-1
v_gene: TRBV7-2
d_gene: TRBD2
abundance: .

CDR3nt: TGTGCCAGCAGCACCCGACAGACCGATAGCACAGATACGCAGTATTTT
CDR3aa: CASSTRQTDSTDTQYF
j_gene: TRBJ2-3
v_gene: TRBV9
d_gene: .
abundance: .

CDR3nt: TGTGCCAGTAGTCACAATGGGGCTTACGAGCAGTACTTC
CDR3aa: CASSHNGAYEQYF
j_gene: TRBJ2-7
v_gene: TRBV19
d_gene: .
abundance: .

CDR3nt: TGTGCCAGCAGCAAAGAAGGGGTGCCTAGCGGGGGTCCCTACGAGCAGTACTTC
CDR3aa: CASSKEGVPSGGPYEQYF
j_gene: TRBJ2-7
v_gene: TRBV7-6
d_gene: TRBD2
abundance: few

CDR3nt: TGTGCCAGCAGCGAGGAGGGAAGCCCCTACGAGCAGTACTTC
CDR3aa: CASSEEGSPYEQYF
j_gene: TRBJ2-7
v_gene: TRBV9
d_gene: .
abundance: .

CDR3nt: TGCGCCAGCAGCTTGGGGCGAGGAACCGGGGAGCTGTTTTTT
CDR3aa: CASSLGRGTGELFF
j_gene: TRBJ2-2
v_gene: TRBV5-1
d_gene: .
abundance: .

CDR3nt: TGTGCCAGTAGCCCTCCCCTCTCCTACAATGAGCAGTTCTTC
CDR3aa: CASSPPLSYNEQFF
j_gene: TRBJ2-1
v_gene: TRBV19
d_gene: .
abundance: .

CDR3nt: TGTGCCTGGAGTGGGGGGAGCTCCTACGAGCAGTACTTC
CDR3aa: CAWSGGSSYEQYF
j_gene: TRBJ2-7
v_gene: TRBV30
d_gene: .
abundance: .

CDR3nt: TGCGCCAGCAGCCAAGAAAATCTCCCCGAGCAGTACTTC
CDR3aa: CASSQENLPEQYF
j_gene: TRBJ2-7
v_gene: TRBV4-1
d_gene: .
abundance: .

CDR3nt: TGCGCCAGCAGCTCGGGACAGGGGACAGATACGCAGTATTTT
CDR3aa: CASSSGQGTDTQYF
j_gene: TRBJ2-3
v_gene: TRBV5-1
d_gene: TRBD1
abundance: .

CDR3nt: TGTGCCAGCAGCTTAGTGACTAGCGGGGATACCTACGAGCAGTACTTC
CDR3aa: CASSLVTSGDTYEQYF
j_gene: TRBJ2-7
v_gene: TRBV11-2
d_gene: TRBD2
abundance: once

CDR3nt: TGTGCCAGTAGTATGGCAGGGGCGTTTAAAGAGACCCAGTACTTC
CDR3aa: CASSMAGAFKETQYF
j_gene: TRBJ2-5
v_gene: TRBV19
d_gene: .
abundance: .

CDR3nt: TGTGCCAGCAGTGAAGGGGGAGATACGCAGTATTTT
CDR3aa: CASSEGGDTQYF
j_gene: TRBJ2-3
v_gene: TRBV25-1
d_gene: .
abundance: few

CDR3nt: TGTGCCTGGAGTCCGGGACTAGCCGACCCCAATGAGCAGTTCTTC
CDR3aa: CAWSPGLADPNEQFF
j_gene: TRBJ2-1
v_gene: TRBV30
d_gene: TRBD2
abundance: .

CDR3nt: TGCGCCAGCAGCCAAGGGAGCGGAAGCCGCTACGAGCAGTACTTC
CDR3aa: CASSQGSGSRYEQYF
j_gene: TRBJ2-7
v_gene: TRBV4-1
d_gene: .
abundance: once

CDR3nt: TGTGCCAGCAGGTTGGGTGAGCAGTTCTTC
CDR3aa: CASRLGEQFF
j_gene: TRBJ2-1
v_gene: TRBV7-2
d_gene: .
abundance: few

CDR3nt: TGTGCCAGCACCCTATTAGCGGGAGGAGTGAACACCGGGGAGCTGTTTTTT
CDR3aa: CASTLLAGGVNTGELFF
j_gene: TRBJ2-2
v_gene: TRBV27
d_gene: TRBD2
abundance: .

CDR3nt: TGTGCCAGCAGTTTCCGGGACAGGGTCCACGAGCAGTACTTC
CDR3aa: CASSFRDRVHEQYF
j_gene: TRBJ2-7
v_gene: TRBV27
d_gene: TRBD1
abundance: once

CDR3nt: TGTGCCAGCAGCCCTGAACAGCCCCTAAAGGGATGGAGCGAGCAGTACTTC
CDR3aa: CASSPEQPLKGWSEQYF
j_gene: TRBJ2-7
v_gene: TRBV4-2
d_gene: .
abundance: few